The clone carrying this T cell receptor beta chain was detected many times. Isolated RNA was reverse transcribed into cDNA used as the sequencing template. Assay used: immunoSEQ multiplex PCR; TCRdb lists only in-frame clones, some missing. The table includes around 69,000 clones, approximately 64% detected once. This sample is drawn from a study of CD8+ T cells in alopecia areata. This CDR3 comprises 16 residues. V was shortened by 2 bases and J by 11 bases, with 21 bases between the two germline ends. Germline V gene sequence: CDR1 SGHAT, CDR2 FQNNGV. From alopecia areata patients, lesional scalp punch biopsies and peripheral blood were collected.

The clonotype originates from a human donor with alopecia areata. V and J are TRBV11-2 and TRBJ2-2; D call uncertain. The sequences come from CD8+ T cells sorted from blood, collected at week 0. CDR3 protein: CASSLTPSGVLKELFF. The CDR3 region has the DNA TGTGCCAGCAGCTTAACACCTTCGGGTGTCCTGAAAGAGCTGTTTTTT.